These T cell receptor beta chains were read from a single sample in a study of kidney transplant recipient with SARS-CoV-2 infection. TCRdb fed the reads into MiXCR, producing one record per CDR3 protein. Here the sample spans fewer than 250,000 distinct CDR3 sequences, around 28% being singletons. The source material was a blood sample, sampled at baseline and on approximately day 120 from a kidney transplant recipient. The receptors derive from a young adult male patient who had COVID-19 and was a kidney transplant recipient. Part of the T cell pool may stem from the graft donor. CDR3s leave out the opening cysteine and the closing phenylalanine or tryptophan. A D gene is named only where the DNA matches it firmly. Sizes are listed as once, few, many or a size class.

d_gene,abundance,v_gene,j_gene,CDR3aa
TRBD1,many,TRBV7-2,TRBJ2-7,ASSRGGTYEQY
-,few,TRBV12-3/TRBV12-4,TRBJ2-5,ASSRDRRKTQY
TRBD2,few,TRBV28,TRBJ2-5,ASSLPTSRKGGQETQY
-,many,TRBV29-1,TRBJ1-1,SVGTRNTEAF
TRBD2,many,TRBV28,TRBJ2-7,ASSARLAGSYEQY
TRBD2,few,TRBV10-1,TRBJ2-5,ASSEGLAGLQETQY
TRBD1,many,TRBV19,TRBJ1-1,ASSIDIRQGAFTEAF
-,many,TRBV5-3,TRBJ1-2,ARLPVVVRKTYGYT
TRBD2,many,TRBV4-2,TRBJ2-5,ASSQGDSGSFETQY
TRBD1,once,TRBV9,TRBJ2-2,ASNASRERGHTGELF
-,few,TRBV5-6,TRBJ2-5,ASSIRAQETQY
-,medium-sized,TRBV12-3/TRBV12-4,TRBJ1-3,ASSLWSGNTIY